This TCR beta chain was sequenced for a study of cytomegalovirus exposure and HLA in healthy donors. The wider study: There were more than 350 genotyped donors. Of these, roughly 80% fell in the genetic ancestry cluster associated with self-reported Caucasian donors. Study-wide results and caveats: Published work reported that the classifier diagnosed cytomegalovirus status with high specificity and sensitivity. Common viral pathogens were later found to be apparently linked to several of the most significant clusters.

This clone turned up a few times. The antigen remains undetermined. Germline trimming cut 5 bases from V and 7 bases from J; bases unmatched to any gene: 13. Germline V CDR1 and CDR2: MNHEY, SVGAGI. The CDR3 has 15 amino acids. With 60 Vbeta and 13 Jbeta primers, the PCR was carried out. Sequenced by immunoSEQ multiplex PCR; TCRdb stores in-frame clones only, minus some. The sample shows about 120,000 clones, about four fifths of them seen only once. The rearrangement links TRBV6-5 to TRBJ1-2; 7 bases are a match to TRBD1. Source material: PBMCs. This TCR derives from a woman between 50 and 59 years old in good health and CMV-seropositive. The CDR3 region is CASSPARQGALGYTF. DNA of the CDR3: TGTGCCAGCAGTCCCGCGCGACAGGGCGCCCTTGGCTACACCTTC.